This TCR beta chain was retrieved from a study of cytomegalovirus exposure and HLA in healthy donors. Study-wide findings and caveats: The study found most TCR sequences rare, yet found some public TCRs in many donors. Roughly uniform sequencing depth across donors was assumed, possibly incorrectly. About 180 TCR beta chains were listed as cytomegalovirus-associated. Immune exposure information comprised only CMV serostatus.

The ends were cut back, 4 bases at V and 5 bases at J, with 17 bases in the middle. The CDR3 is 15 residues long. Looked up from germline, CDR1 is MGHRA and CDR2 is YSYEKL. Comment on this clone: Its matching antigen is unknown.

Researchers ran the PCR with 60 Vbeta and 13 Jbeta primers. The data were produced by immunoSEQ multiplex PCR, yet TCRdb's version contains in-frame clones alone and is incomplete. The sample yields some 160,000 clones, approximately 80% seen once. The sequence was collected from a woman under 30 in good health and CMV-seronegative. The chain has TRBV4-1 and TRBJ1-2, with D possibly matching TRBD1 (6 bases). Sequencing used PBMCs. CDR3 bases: TGCGCCAGCAGCCCTTTTGGGGGGCGGGAGTATGGCTACACCTTC. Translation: CASSPFGGREYGYTF.